The T cell receptor (beta chain) described here comes from a study of cytomegalovirus exposure and HLA in healthy donors. Details on this clone: Antigen unknown.

The CDR3 loop spans 12 amino acids. Trimming removed 3 bases at V and 4 bases at J, with 6 bases between. CDR1 is ENHRY, CDR2 SYGVKD, per germline. Notes on the study in general: In a later analysis, specific HLA alleles were associated with around 17,000 TCR beta sequences at a 0.05 false discovery rate. V- and J-gene trimming in TCR beta was tied to a missense DCLRE1C variant by an analysis performed later.

PCR was performed using 60 Vbeta and 13 Jbeta primers. Data came from immunoSEQ multiplex PCR; TCRdb stores just in-frame clones and leaves some out. In all, the sample yields over 90,000 clones. The rearrangement joins TRBV10-3 to TRBJ2-5; D not resolved. This receptor was obtained from a man aged 35 to 55 in good health and CMV-seronegative. Sequenced: PBMCs. The CDR3 region is CAISDIAETQYF. The DNA for the CDR3 is TGTGCCATCAGTGATATAGCAGAGACCCAGTACTTC.